This T cell receptor (beta chain) is drawn from a study of T cell repertoires in cytomegalovirus infection. MiXCR, applied by TCRdb to the reads, yields one record per CDR3 protein. The table has some 100,000 distinct CDR3 sequences, around 29% seen once; the top ten hold about 81%. In germline, CDR1 is MNHEY, CDR2 SVGAGI. The CDR3 runs to 14 residues. V was clipped by 7 bases and J by 5 bases, with 18 bases between them. On this clonotype: Its matching antigen is unknown.

Study outcomes and limitations: Clonotypes of TCR beta that were HLA-C-restricted and CMV-specific dominated the ex vivo response.

Material: CD8+ T cells from cultured PBMCs, obtained from culture after CMV antigen stimulation. The clonotype was recovered from a human donor in good health (CMV status not recorded). Some clones in this sample may be carry-over from other donors' samples. J is TRBJ2-7 and V is TRBV6-5, with a weak D call TRBD1 (5 bases). The CDR3 reads CASKMTAVNDEQYF. CDR3 DNA: TGTGCCAGCAAAATGACAGCTGTAAACGACGAGCAGTACTTC.